This entry describes one TCR beta chain. Likely a read error: the CDR3 ends without its conserved phenylalanine or tryptophan. A modified ARM-PCR protocol with three rounds of nested PCR amplified TCRbeta. Using its own MiXCR run on the multiplex PCR reads, TCRdb lists one record per CDR3 protein. This sample has about 82,000 distinct CDR3 sequences, with under 85% found just once. This specimen comes from a study of tumor and adjacent non-tumor tissue in lung cancer. Study-level information: Stage I to III disease affected roughly ten men and roughly five women aged about 31 to 76. Each sample yielded roughly 4 million productive TCRbeta reads on average.

The template was RNA from unsorted bulk tissue. The CDR3 is made up of 12 amino acids. Sequenced: lung tumor tissue. This receptor was obtained from a woman aged 45-65 years with non-small cell lung cancer. This chain connects TRBV12-3 or TRBV12-4 to TRBJ1-2; D call uncertain. The DNA for the CDR3 is TGTGCCAGCAGTTTCGCGGGCTATGACTACACCATC. Encoded protein: CASSFAGYDYTI.